Listed below are T cell receptor beta chains from one sample, sequenced in a study of cytomegalovirus exposure and HLA in healthy donors. Assay used: immunoSEQ multiplex PCR; TCRdb lists only in-frame clones, some missing. Of approximately 170,000 clones in the sample, around 75% are singletons; the top ten hold 2.5% to 4%. Sequenced sample: PBMCs. The receptors were gathered from a woman aged 30 to 39 in good health and CMV-seropositive. The CDR3 runs from the conserved cysteine through the conserved F or W. The D gene is left open where the match is weak. Clone size is given for some rows only: seen once, a few or many times, or a class if the clone is expanded.

D gene,J gene,V gene,clone size,CDR3 protein,CDR3 DNA
.,TRBJ2-7,TRBV5-1,.,CASSLVGARGAYEQYF,TGCGCCAGCAGCTTGGTGGGGGCTCGGGGCGCCTACGAGCAGTACTTC
.,TRBJ2-5,TRBV5-1,.,CASSFSQETQYF,TGCGCCAGCAGCTTCAGCCAAGAGACCCAGTACTTC
TRBD2,TRBJ2-7,TRBV6-1,.,CASSAGLAEPYEQYF,TGTGCCAGCAGTGCGGGACTAGCGGAACCCTACGAGCAGTACTTC
TRBD1,TRBJ1-5,TRBV7-2,.,CASSVRGQQPQHF,TGTGCCAGCAGCGTTAGGGGGCAGCAGCCCCAGCATTTT
.,TRBJ2-5,TRBV5-1,.,CASSLGGGSIIETQYF,TGCGCCAGCAGCTTAGGAGGGGGCTCGATAATAGAGACCCAGTACTTC
TRBD2,TRBJ2-1,TRBV18,.,CASSPASGIDYNEQFF,TGTGCCAGCTCACCAGCTAGCGGGATCGATTACAATGAGCAGTTCTTC
TRBD1,TRBJ1-1,TRBV27,.,CASSDGTAIKAFF,TGTGCCAGCAGTGACGGGACAGCCATCAAAGCTTTCTTT
TRBD1,TRBJ1-2,TRBV28,.,CASKGAGYGYTF,TGTGCCAGCAAGGGGGCTGGGTATGGCTACACCTTC
TRBD2,TRBJ2-1,TRBV28,.,CASSFPTSGPYNEQFF,TGTGCCAGCAGTTTTCCGACTAGCGGACCCTACAATGAGCAGTTCTTC
TRBD1,TRBJ2-7,TRBV5-4,.,CASSNTGGRSSYEQYF,TGTGCCAGCAGCAACACAGGGGGCCGGAGCTCCTACGAGCAGTACTTC
TRBD1,TRBJ1-1,TRBV5-1,.,CASGEGTGASNTEAFF,TGCGCCAGCGGAGAGGGGACAGGGGCTTCGAACACTGAAGCTTTCTTT
.,TRBJ2-2,TRBV5-1,.,CASSLGGASGELFF,TGCGCCAGCAGCCTAGGGGGGGCGTCCGGGGAGCTGTTTTTT
.,TRBJ2-3,TRBV19,.,CASTSFGVTDTQYF,TGTGCCAGTACCTCTTTCGGGGTCACAGATACGCAGTATTTT
.,TRBJ2-7,TRBV6-5,.,CASSYLRGRSTYEQYF,TGTGCCAGCAGTTATCTGCGGGGTCGGTCTACCTACGAGCAGTACTTC
.,TRBJ2-1,TRBV7-2,.,CASSFWQSSYNEQFF,TGTGCCAGCAGCTTTTGGCAAAGCTCCTACAATGAGCAGTTCTTC
.,TRBJ1-4,TRBV7-9,.,CASSPGGVANEKLFF,TGTGCCAGCAGCCCGGGGGGCGTCGCGAATGAAAAACTGTTTTTT
.,TRBJ2-7,TRBV2,.,CASRESDEQYF,TGTGCCAGCAGAGAATCGGACGAGCAGTACTTC
.,TRBJ1-1,TRBV19,.,CASNRGSEAFF,TGTGCCAGTAATAGAGGATCTGAAGCTTTCTTT
TRBD2,TRBJ2-7,TRBV28,.,CASSRPRGRAGYEQYF,TGTGCCAGCAGTCGCCCGCGCGGGAGGGCAGGGTACGAGCAGTACTTC
TRBD1,TRBJ1-1,TRBV9,.,CASSAGQGAGAFF,TGTGCCAGCAGCGCCGGGCAGGGGGCGGGAGCTTTCTTT
TRBD1,TRBJ2-5,TRBV7-2,.,CASSSGTVGTQYF,TGTGCCAGCAGCTCAGGGACAGTGGGGACCCAGTACTTC
TRBD2,TRBJ2-1,TRBV27,.,CASSSSSGGYNEQFF,TGTGCCAGCAGTTCCTCTAGCGGGGGATACAATGAGCAGTTCTTC
.,TRBJ1-1,TRBV14,.,CASSQERTFHTEAFF,TGTGCCAGCAGCCAAGAACGGACATTCCACACTGAAGCTTTCTTT
TRBD2,TRBJ2-1,TRBV7-9,.,CASSHSGSSGDEQFF,TGTGCCAGCAGCCATAGCGGGAGCAGTGGCGATGAGCAGTTCTTC
TRBD1,TRBJ2-1,TRBV6-4,.,CARKDRSSYNEQFF,TGTGCCAGGAAGGACAGGAGCTCCTACAATGAGCAGTTCTTC
TRBD1,TRBJ2-1,TRBV20-1,.,CSAFGQGEQFF,TGCAGTGCTTTCGGACAGGGTGAGCAGTTCTTC
TRBD2,TRBJ2-3,TRBV6-1,.,CASSAIAGESADTQYF,TGTGCCAGCAGTGCCATAGCGGGAGAATCTGCAGATACGCAGTATTTT
TRBD2,TRBJ2-3,TRBV7-2,.,CASLAGEGDTQYF,TGTGCCAGTTTAGCGGGAGAGGGGGATACGCAGTATTTT
TRBD2,TRBJ2-3,TRBV11-3,.,CASSLGFSGTSDTDTQYF,TGTGCCAGCAGCTTAGGATTTTCCGGGACTAGCGACACAGATACGCAGTATTTT
TRBD1,TRBJ2-7,TRBV7-8,.,CASSLRDSYEQYF,TGTGCCAGCAGCTTACGGGACAGCTACGAGCAGTACTTC
.,TRBJ1-5,TRBV2,once,CASSVTANSNQPQHF,TGTGCCAGCAGTGTTACAGCTAATAGCAATCAGCCCCAGCATTTT
TRBD2,TRBJ2-7,TRBV7-9,few,CSSSFTSGASYEQYF,TGTTCCAGCAGCTTTACTAGCGGGGCCTCCTACGAGCAGTACTTC
.,TRBJ2-7,TRBV13,.,CASRGTDSYEQYF,TGTGCCAGCCGGGGGACAGACTCCTACGAGCAGTACTTC